These 32 T cell receptor beta chains were sequenced from one sample in a study of T cells in Graves' hyperthyroidism and ophthalmopathy. Amplification targeted TCR beta CDR3 regions from RNA transcripts. HTBI primers drove first-round RT-PCR of the TCR CDR3. TCRdb ran MiXCR on the multiplex PCR reads and lists one entry per CDR3 protein. The sample holds 700,000 or so distinct CDR3 sequences, around 15% seen once. The sequenced sample consisted of blood. The source of these receptors is a young man with Graves' hyperthyroidism.

This clonotype was detected many times. This rearrangement joins TRBV11-3 to TRBJ1-6; no clear D. The germline CDR1 and CDR2 sequences are SGHNT and YENEEA. CDR3 length: 15 amino acids. Trimming took 2 bases from V and 1 from J, leaving 6 bases between them. The CDR3 DNA reads as TGTGCCAGCAGCTTACTGGGATCCTATAATTCACCCCTCCACTTT. Its translation: CASSLLGSYNSPLHF.

There are a few counts of this clonotype. This rearrangement joins TRBV30 to TRBJ2-7, with TRBD1 as a possible D gene (6 bases). Trimming took 3 bases from V and 5 from J, leaving 14 bases between them. The germline gives CDR1 GTSNPN, CDR2 SVGIG (reference sequence). CDR3 length equals 13 residues. As DNA, the CDR3 is TGTGCCTGGAGAGGGGGTATTTTACACGAGCAGTACTTC. Translated, it gives CAWRGGILHEQYF.

This clonotype was observed a handful of times. V is TRBV28 and J is TRBJ1-1; D possibly corresponds to TRBD1 (5 bases). Germline V gene lookup returns CDR1 MDHEN and CDR2 SYDVKM. Trimming left V 3 bases short and J 2 bases short, with 13 bases between. CDR3 length: 15 residues. The CDR3 protein is CASSLTSGGNTEAFF. The CDR3 DNA reads TGTGCCAGCAGTTTGACTTCGGGGGGAAACACTGAAGCTTTCTTT.

This chain links TRBV9 with TRBJ2-1; D is undetermined. The CDR3 extends over 14 amino acids. Germline CDR1 reads SGDLS; CDR2 reads YYNGEE. Trimming pared 6 bases from V and 9 bases from J, leaving 19 bases between. The CDR3 protein is CASNPRIERSEQFF. CDR3 in DNA: TGTGCCAGCAACCCCCGGATTGAAAGGAGTGAGCAGTTCTTC.

The sample holds a few counts of this clonotype. Here the CDR3 reads CASSYGGTGPQHF. The CDR3 nucleotides are TGTGCCAGCAGTTACGGCGGAACAGGGCCCCAGCATTTT. The V gene is TRBV6-5, the J gene TRBJ1-5, with D possibly being TRBD1 (5 bases). CDR3 length: 13 residues. Trimming stripped 2 bases from V and 9 bases from J, with 11 bases between. Germline V CDR1 and CDR2: MNHEY, SVGAGI.

This chain connects TRBV5-1 to TRBJ2-5; possibly TRBD1 or TRBD2 for D (5 bases each). This CDR3 contains 14 residues. Trimming shortened V by 4 bases and J by 5 bases, and 15 bases separated the two germline ends. The germline gives CDR1 SGHRS, CDR2 YFSETQ. The CDR3 spells CASSHGTPPETQYF. CDR3 nucleotide sequence: TGCGCCAGCAGCCACGGGACCCCTCCCGAGACCCAGTACTTC.

This chain links TRBV15 with TRBJ1-5; D unresolved. The CDR3 contains 15 residues. The V and J ends lost 3 bases and 5 bases respectively, with 14 bases between them. The germline CDR1 and CDR2 sequences are LNHNV and YYDKDF (reference sequence). In nucleotides, the CDR3 is TGTGCCACCAGCAGCCAAGACACGTGGGATCAGCCCCAGCATTTT. Amino acids: CATSSQDTWDQPQHF.

This rearrangement joins TRBV19 to TRBJ2-1, with D possibly matching TRBD2 (5 bases). CDR1 is LNHDA, CDR2 SQIVND, per germline (reference sequence). The CDR3 loop spans 14 amino acids. Trimming took off 8 bases at V and 7 bases at J, with 18 bases between the two ends. Here the CDR3 reads CASLDLWGANEQFF. The CDR3, as DNA: TGTGCCAGTCTTGATTTATGGGGAGCTAATGAGCAGTTCTTC.

CDR3 sequence reads: CASGPVTDTQYF. In DNA, the CDR3 is TGTGCCAGCGGGCCGGTCACAGATACGCAGTATTTT. The chain combines TRBV2 with TRBJ2-3; D uncertain. Germline V gene sequence: CDR1 SNHLY, CDR2 FYNNEI. The CDR3 is 12 amino acids. Trimming removed 8 bases from V and 2 bases from J, with 8 bases in between. The full variable domain, completed using reference TRBV2 and TRBJ2-3, is EPEVTQTPSHQVTQMGQEVILRCVPISNHLYFYWYRQILGQKVEFLVSFYNNEISEKSEIFDDQFSVERPDGSNFTLKIRSTKLEDSAMYFCASGPVTDTQYFGPGTRLTVL.

This clonotype was recorded many times. V and J are TRBV11-3 and TRBJ2-1, with TRBD2 as a possible D gene (5 bases). The V end was cut by 1 base, the J end by 0 bases, with 10 bases between. The CDR3 has 16 amino acids. Germline lookup yields CDR1 SGHNT and CDR2 YENEEA. The CDR3 sequence: CASSLGLRFSYNEQFF. CDR3 coding DNA: TGTGCCAGCAGCTTAGGACTACGCTTCTCCTACAATGAGCAGTTCTTC.

In this sample, this clonotype turned up many times. The chain joins TRBV27 to TRBJ2-5, with 7 bases lining up with TRBD2. The V segment lost 6 bases and the J segment 4 bases; nucleotides outside the gene matches: 2. The CDR3 sequence is 12 residues long. Germline CDR1 and CDR2: MNHEY and SMNVEV (reference sequence). The CDR3 bases are TGTGCCAGCAGGGGGGGGTCAGAGACCCAGTACTTC. Protein: CASRGGSETQYF.

The rearrangement links TRBV7-9 to TRBJ2-2; TRBD1 might be the D (6 bases). Per the germline V gene, CDR1 is SEHNR and CDR2 is FQNEAQ (reference sequence). Trimming removed 5 bases from V and 4 bases from J, with 11 bases in between. This CDR3 comprises 14 residues. CDR3 DNA sequence: TGTGCCAGCAGCCCTGGACAGTTCACCGGGGAGCTGTTTTTT. Protein product: CASSPGQFTGELFF.

This chain links TRBV7-2 with TRBJ1-2; D is possibly TRBD1 (5 bases). Germline V gives CDR1 SGHTA, CDR2 FQGNSA. V dropped 4 bases and J dropped 2 bases, with 11 bases sitting between them. The CDR3 contains 14 residues. CDR3 region: CASSYLWGNYGYTF. CDR3 nucleotide sequence: TGTGCCAGCAGCTACCTTTGGGGGAACTATGGCTACACCTTC.

The rearrangement links TRBV10-3 to TRBJ2-7, with D perhaps assigned TRBD1 or TRBD2 (6 bases each). This CDR3 contains 15 residues. CDR1 and CDR2 from the germline V gene are ENHRY and SYGVKD. V gave up 7 bases and J gave up 4 bases, with 20 bases separating them. CDR3 region: CAITGYTTGRYEQYF. CDR3 in DNA: TGTGCCATCACCGGCTATACAACAGGGAGGTACGAGCAGTACTTC.

This clonotype was seen at least ten times. The chain combines TRBV6-1 with TRBJ1-5; possibly TRBD1 for D (6 bases). The CDR3 totals 14 residues. In germline, CDR1 is MNHNS, CDR2 SASEGT. V lost 6 bases, J lost 3 bases, and 12 bases lay in between. CDR3 DNA: TGTGCCAGCAGAATCGGACAGTTCAATCAGCCCCAGCATTTT. Amino acid sequence: CASRIGQFNQPQHF.

At least ten counts were recorded for this clonotype. The chain links TRBV11-2 to TRBJ2-1; no definite D call. Germline V gene data show CDR1 as SGHAT and CDR2 as FQNNGV. This CDR3 has 13 amino acids. The V and J ends lost 3 bases and 8 bases respectively, with 11 bases between them. The CDR3 DNA reads as TGTGCCAGCAGCTTCGTTGATTCTTATGAGCAGTTCTTC. It translates to CASSFVDSYEQFF.

The V and J genes are TRBV6-1 and TRBJ1-2; D is possibly TRBD1 (5 bases). Germline loops: CDR1 MNHNS, CDR2 SASEGT. The CDR3 sequence is 14 residues long. The germline V and J ends were trimmed by 6 bases and 7 bases, with 18 bases remaining between them. Here the CDR3 DNA reads TGTGCCAGCAGCTCCGGGGGGGTGGCCCTTGGCTACACCTTC. Translation gives CASSSGGVALGYTF.

The chain combines TRBV7-8 with TRBJ2-3, with TRBD2 matching over 11 bases. Germline V lookup: CDR1 SGHVS, CDR2 FQNEAQ. The CDR3 sequence is 16 residues long. V was clipped by 4 bases and J by 11 bases; unmatched bases: 14. The CDR3 DNA reads TGTGCCAGCAGCTCCAAGACTAGCGGGACGGGATATGGGCAGTATTTT. Its protein product is CASSSKTSGTGYGQYF. The variable domain in full, completed from reference TRBV7-8 and TRBJ2-3, reads GAGVSQSPRYKVAKRGQDVALRCDPISGHVSLFWYQQALGQGPEFLTYFQNEAQLDKSGLPSDRFFAERPEGSVSTLKIQRTQQEDSAVYLCASSSKTSGTGYGQYFGPGTRLTVL.

This clonotype came up many times. The chain couples TRBV27 to TRBJ2-7; weak D call: TRBD2 (6 bases). The CDR3 extends over 15 amino acids. Germline V gene lookup returns CDR1 MNHEY and CDR2 SMNVEV (reference sequence). Trimming took 5 bases from V and 3 from J, leaving 17 bases between them. CDR3 region: CASSPQSGWGYEQYF. The CDR3 DNA reads TGTGCCAGCAGTCCGCAAAGCGGGTGGGGCTACGAGCAGTACTTC.

In DNA form, the CDR3 reads TGCGCCAGCAGCGCCTTGGGACACCCTCCATCCTACGAGCAGTACTTC. Its translation: CASSALGHPPSYEQYF. This chain joins TRBV5-1 and TRBJ2-7, with D perhaps matching TRBD1 (6 bases). There are 16 residues in the CDR3. Germline-derived CDR1 and CDR2 are SGHRS and YFSETQ. Trimming pared 4 bases from V and 1 base from J, leaving 18 bases between.

At least ten counts were recorded for this clonotype. The gene calls are TRBV7-2 and TRBJ2-1; no firm D call. V shed 2 bases and J shed 7 bases, with 12 bases lying between them. The germline V gene encodes CDR1 SGHTA and CDR2 FQGNSA. CDR3 length equals 14 residues. CDR3 DNA: TGTGCCAGCAGCTTAAACCCGGGTTGGAATGAGCAGTTCTTC. It codes for CASSLNPGWNEQFF.

This clonotype came up many times. V and J are TRBV6-5 and TRBJ2-7; D not resolved. The CDR3 spans 14 residues. The V gene lost 2 bases and the J gene lost 3 bases, with 11 bases spanning the gap. Germline V CDR1 and CDR2: MNHEY, SVGAGI. CDR3 DNA sequence: TGTGCCAGCAGTTACGACGCGGCAGGCTACGAGCAGTACTTC. This encodes CASSYDAAGYEQYF.

As DNA, the CDR3 is TGTGCCAGCAGTGAATCTGCAGGGATCACTGAAGCTTTCTTT. Protein product: CASSESAGITEAFF. This chain links TRBV6-1 with TRBJ1-1; tentative D call: TRBD1 (5 bases). Germline V gives CDR1 MNHNS, CDR2 SASEGT. The CDR3 runs to 14 residues. The V end lost 2 bases, the J end lost 4 bases, and 11 bases lay between the germline ends.

The chain's CDR3 is CASSIRPLLESSGNTIYF. CDR3 DNA sequence: TGTGCCAGCAGCATACGACCGTTACTCGAGAGCTCTGGAAACACCATATATTTT. The gene calls are TRBV7-8 and TRBJ1-3; no firm D call. Trimming removed 5 bases from V and 0 bases from J, with 20 bases in between. Germline CDR1 is SGHVS and CDR2 is FQNEAQ. This CDR3 has 18 amino acids.

Written as DNA, the CDR3 is TGTGCCAGCAGCGCCTCGTCCCAGCGGGAGCGCCTTTACGAGCAGTACTTC. It specifies CASSASSQRERLYEQYF. The rearrangement links TRBV9 to TRBJ2-7, with 8 bases lining up with TRBD2. CDR1 SGDLS and CDR2 YYNGEE come from the germline V gene. V shed 3 bases and J 4 bases; nucleotides not matched to a gene: 15. The CDR3 is made up of 17 amino acids.

This clonotype was observed many times. The chain recombines TRBV7-9 with TRBJ2-3; D is perhaps TRBD1 (6 bases). The V gene lost 5 bases and the J gene lost 6 bases, with 9 bases spanning the gap. Germline V lookup: CDR1 SEHNR, CDR2 FQNEAQ (reference sequence). This CDR3 contains 12 residues. The CDR3 spells CASSPTGDTQYF. CDR3 sequence (DNA): TGTGCCAGCAGCCCAACAGGGGATACGCAGTATTTT.

This clonotype was seen only a few times. This chain uses TRBV24-1 with TRBJ1-5, with D maybe TRBD1 (5 bases). Germline CDR1 is KGHDR and CDR2 is SFDVKD. V lost 3 bases and J lost 7, with 9 bases in between. This CDR3 spans 13 amino acids. In DNA form, the CDR3 reads TGTGCCACCAGTGATCAACGGGGGCAGCCCCAGCATTTT. Its translation is CATSDQRGQPQHF.

This chain links TRBV12-3 or TRBV12-4 with TRBJ1-4, with D maybe TRBD1 (6 bases). V shed 6 bases and J shed 4 bases, with 12 bases lying between them. The CDR3 totals 14 residues. DNA for the CDR3: TGTGCCAGCAGGCAGGGGAGTAGTAATGAAAAACTGTTTTTT. As protein: CASRQGSSNEKLFF.

There are a few counts of this clonotype. V is TRBV6-1 and J is TRBJ1-4; D gene ambiguous. The germline V and J ends were trimmed by 6 bases and 5 bases, with 13 bases remaining between them. The germline gives CDR1 MNHNS, CDR2 SASEGT. The CDR3 runs 14 residues. The CDR3 protein is CASRSFDRNEKLFF. The CDR3 coding sequence is TGTGCCAGCAGAAGTTTTGACCGGAATGAAAAACTGTTTTTT.

This clonotype has ten or more counts. The chain is built from TRBV20-1 and TRBJ2-5, with D unclear. Germline V gene data show CDR1 as DFQATT and CDR2 as SNEGSKA (reference sequence). The V gene lost 1 base and the J gene lost 4 bases, with 7 bases spanning the gap. The CDR3 loop spans 12 amino acids. The CDR3 coding sequence is TGCAGTGCTAGAGTAGCCCGAGAGACCCAGTACTTC. Translated: CSARVARETQYF.

There are many counts of this clonotype. V usage is TRBV30 and J usage is TRBJ1-2, with 8 bases fitting TRBD1. Germline CDR1 GTSNPN, CDR2 SVGIG (reference sequence). The V and J ends lost 5 bases and 6 bases, in that order; junction bases with no gene match: 11. This CDR3 spans 14 amino acids. The CDR3 region is CAWWTLNRGDGYTF. The DNA of the CDR3 is TGTGCCTGGTGGACTCTCAACAGGGGGGATGGCTACACCTTC.

This clonotype was seen only a few times. The gene calls are TRBV20-1 and TRBJ2-7; no firm D call. Germline loops: CDR1 DFQATT, CDR2 SNEGSKA (reference sequence). This CDR3 region has 14 residues. Trimming removed 0 bases at V and 5 bases at J, with 14 bases between. The CDR3 coding sequence is TGCAGTGCTAGAGATCGAAGTAGATTGAACGAGCAGTACTTC. Amino acid sequence: CSARDRSRLNEQYF.